The rows below give T cell receptor beta chains drawn from one sample of a study of control samples from healthy donors and cancer patients. The assay was immunoSEQ multiplex PCR, and TCRdb's table has in-frame clones only and misses some. The repertoire consists of 150,000 or so clones, with 70% to 90% occurring once and the leading ten covering 1.5% to 2%. What was sequenced was blood. Every receptor here comes from a man aged 18 to 29 in good health. The CDR3 runs from the conserved cysteine through the conserved F or W. The D gene is left open where the match is weak. Rows give clone size only sometimes, using once, few, many, or a class for an expanded clone.

V gene: TRBV19; J gene: TRBJ2-5; clone size: once; D gene: TRBD2; CDR3 protein: CASSGLAGIQYF; CDR3 DNA: TGTGCCAGTAGCGGACTAGCGGGGATCCAGTACTTC
V gene: TRBV7-6; J gene: TRBJ2-2; clone size: -; D gene: -; CDR3 protein: CASSLTGELFF; CDR3 DNA: TGTGCCAGCAGCTTAACCGGGGAGCTGTTTTTT
V gene: TRBV7-3; J gene: TRBJ2-2; clone size: -; D gene: -; CDR3 protein: CASSPRERAASPGELFF; CDR3 DNA: TGTGCCAGCAGCCCTAGAGAACGGGCTGCAAGCCCCGGGGAGCTGTTTTTT
V gene: TRBV30; J gene: TRBJ1-6; clone size: -; D gene: TRBD1; CDR3 protein: CAWSSDRDYSPLHF; CDR3 DNA: TGTGCCTGGAGTTCCGACAGGGATTATTCACCCCTCCACTTT
V gene: TRBV30; J gene: TRBJ2-1; clone size: -; D gene: -; CDR3 protein: CAWSVDRSSYNEQFF; CDR3 DNA: TGTGCCTGGAGTGTAGACCGAAGCTCCTACAATGAGCAGTTCTTC
V gene: TRBV7-9; J gene: TRBJ2-5; clone size: -; D gene: TRBD1; CDR3 protein: CASSFRDRGQETQYF; CDR3 DNA: TGTGCCAGCAGCTTCCGGGACAGGGGCCAAGAGACCCAGTACTTC
V gene: TRBV9; J gene: TRBJ2-7; clone size: -; D gene: TRBD1; CDR3 protein: CASSVGTGVREQYF; CDR3 DNA: TGTGCCAGCAGCGTTGGGACAGGGGTCCGCGAGCAGTACTTC
V gene: TRBV10-3; J gene: TRBJ2-7; clone size: -; D gene: -; CDR3 protein: CAISDVDSYEQYF; CDR3 DNA: TGTGCCATCAGTGATGTAGACTCCTACGAGCAGTACTTC
V gene: TRBV2; J gene: TRBJ2-7; clone size: -; D gene: TRBD2; CDR3 protein: CASSELAGASYEQYF; CDR3 DNA: TGTGCCAGCAGTGAGCTAGCGGGGGCCTCCTACGAGCAGTACTTC
V gene: TRBV28; J gene: TRBJ2-7; clone size: -; D gene: -; CDR3 protein: CASSLPGAYEQYF; CDR3 DNA: TGTGCCAGCAGTTTACCGGGAGCCTACGAGCAGTACTTC
V gene: TRBV19; J gene: TRBJ2-1; clone size: -; D gene: TRBD2; CDR3 protein: CASSTVIITFLAGAYNEQFF; CDR3 DNA: TGTGCCAGTAGTACAGTCATCATTACATTTCTAGCGGGGGCCTACAATGAGCAGTTCTTC
V gene: TRBV7-2; J gene: TRBJ1-1; clone size: -; D gene: -; CDR3 protein: CASSFSGRIYTEAFF; CDR3 DNA: TGTGCCAGCAGCTTCTCGGGACGGATATACACTGAAGCTTTCTTT
V gene: TRBV2; J gene: TRBJ2-2; clone size: -; D gene: -; CDR3 protein: CASSEFRSTGELFF; CDR3 DNA: TGTGCCAGCAGTGAATTTCGGTCCACCGGGGAGCTGTTTTTT
V gene: TRBV6-6; J gene: TRBJ2-3; clone size: -; D gene: -; CDR3 protein: CASSYSGTVTDTQYF; CDR3 DNA: TGTGCCAGCAGTTACTCCGGGACGGTGACAGATACGCAGTATTTT
V gene: TRBV14; J gene: TRBJ1-1; clone size: -; D gene: -; CDR3 protein: CASSQGGAYTEAFF; CDR3 DNA: TGTGCCAGCAGCCAAGGGGGGGCGTACACTGAAGCTTTCTTT
V gene: TRBV28; J gene: TRBJ2-7; clone size: -; D gene: TRBD1; CDR3 protein: CASSRDRGYEQYF; CDR3 DNA: TGTGCCAGCAGCCGGGACAGGGGGTACGAGCAGTACTTC
V gene: TRBV12-3/TRBV12-4; J gene: TRBJ2-7; clone size: -; D gene: -; CDR3 protein: CASSFPGYEQYF; CDR3 DNA: TGTGCCAGCAGTTTCCCAGGGTACGAGCAGTACTTC
V gene: TRBV11-2; J gene: TRBJ2-1; clone size: -; D gene: -; CDR3 protein: CASNLRGDLSYNEQFF; CDR3 DNA: TGTGCCAGCAACCTTCGCGGGGACCTATCCTACAATGAGCAGTTCTTC
V gene: TRBV5-8; J gene: TRBJ2-7; clone size: -; D gene: -; CDR3 protein: CASSWSKGPYEQYF; CDR3 DNA: TGTGCCAGCAGCTGGAGCAAGGGGCCCTACGAGCAGTACTTC
V gene: TRBV27; J gene: TRBJ1-1; clone size: -; D gene: -; CDR3 protein: CASRGGTEAFF; CDR3 DNA: TGTGCCAGCAGGGGGGGAACTGAAGCTTTCTTT
V gene: TRBV6-2/TRBV6-3; J gene: TRBJ2-5; clone size: -; D gene: TRBD2; CDR3 protein: CASSIPPGLAGGRSYQETQYF; CDR3 DNA: TGTGCCAGCAGTATCCCACCGGGACTAGCGGGGGGGCGCTCGTACCAAGAGACCCAGTACTTC
V gene: TRBV28; J gene: TRBJ2-1; clone size: -; D gene: TRBD2; CDR3 protein: CASSSESGLAVAYNEQFF; CDR3 DNA: TGTGCCAGCAGTTCTGAATCGGGACTAGCAGTTGCCTACAATGAGCAGTTCTTC
V gene: TRBV2; J gene: TRBJ2-7; clone size: once; D gene: -; CDR3 protein: CASRFGGSSYEQYF; CDR3 DNA: TGTGCCAGCCGGTTTGGGGGGTCTTCCTACGAGCAGTACTTC
V gene: TRBV2; J gene: TRBJ1-6; clone size: -; D gene: -; CDR3 protein: CASSESRASPLHF; CDR3 DNA: TGTGCCAGCAGTGAGTCCCGGGCTTCACCCCTCCACTTT
V gene: TRBV5-1; J gene: TRBJ2-6; clone size: -; D gene: TRBD1; CDR3 protein: CASSLAGGPGANVLTF; CDR3 DNA: TGCGCCAGCAGCTTGGCAGGGGGTCCTGGGGCCAACGTCCTGACTTTC
V gene: TRBV13; J gene: TRBJ2-1; clone size: -; D gene: -; CDR3 protein: CASSPLHEQFF; CDR3 DNA: TGTGCCAGCAGCCCGTTGCATGAGCAGTTCTTC
V gene: TRBV15; J gene: TRBJ1-2; clone size: -; D gene: TRBD1; CDR3 protein: CATSSPTTGPLYGYTF; CDR3 DNA: TGTGCCACCAGCAGCCCTACGACAGGGCCCCTCTATGGCTACACCTTC
V gene: TRBV18; J gene: TRBJ2-3; clone size: -; D gene: -; CDR3 protein: CASSAGADTDTQYF; CDR3 DNA: TGTGCCAGCTCAGCGGGGGCGGACACAGATACGCAGTATTTT